The clone carrying this T cell receptor (beta chain) was counted a few times. Its antigen is undetermined. A UMI-containing oligonucleotide was joined by 3' ligation to the TCR cDNA template. The source of the sample is a study of naive and memory T cell subsets. Study-level findings and limits: The RNA method is potentially sensitive to activation and differentiation changes.

The SP2 primer and nested alpha and beta constant region primers amplified ligated cDNA in four rounds. For blood and skin samples, reverse transcription used TCR alpha and beta constant primers. TCRdb independently ran MiXCR on the 5' RACE reads; one entry per CDR3 protein. The data contain around 56,000 distinct CDR3 sequences, under 10% of them seen just once; the ten biggest clones take up nearly 10%. The TCR was taken from a female donor in good health.

CDR3 amino acids: CRLDTEAFF. Here the CDR3 DNA reads TGCAGATTAGACACTGAAGCTTTCTTT. The chain employs TRBV20-1 and TRBJ1-1; D remains unclear. CDR3 length: 9 amino acids. The germline V gene has CDR1 DFQATT and CDR2 SNEGSKA (reference sequence).